The rows below give T cell receptor beta chains drawn from one sample of a study of regulatory T cells in long-lasting Graves disease. TCRdb analysed the multiplex PCR reads with MiXCR anew, one entry per CDR3 protein. The profile shows approximately 560,000 distinct CDR3 sequences, 15% to 20% of them singletons. The same sample was also studied in work on T cells in Graves' hyperthyroidism and ophthalmopathy.

This sample comprised peripheral blood mononuclear cells (PBMCs), obtained at new diagnosis, from a patient treated with antithyroid drugs. These receptors were obtained from a man in his late teens or twenties with Graves disease. Both conserved end residues are part of each CDR3. The order of the fields is V gene, D gene, clone size, J gene, CDR3 protein, CDR3 DNA. A D gene is named only where the DNA matches it firmly. The size of a clone is reported for some rows only, either as once, few or many, or as a class for expanded clones.

>TRBV30|NA|NA|TRBJ1-6
CAWSVKLGSYNSPLHF
TGTGCCTGGAGTGTAAAGCTGGGCAGTTATAATTCACCCCTCCACTTT
>TRBV7-9|TRBD1|NA|TRBJ1-4
CASSPGQGAVEKLFF
TGTGCCAGCAGCCCCGGACAGGGGGCCGTTGAAAAACTGTTTTTT
>TRBV7-9|TRBD2|few|TRBJ2-5
CASSPVTSEETQYF
TGTGCCAGCAGCCCCGTTACTAGCGAAGAGACCCAGTACTTC
>TRBV6-1|NA|many|TRBJ1-1
CASTTTPDRYPEAFF
TGTGCCAGCACCACCACTCCTGACAGATACCCTGAAGCTTTCTTT
>TRBV20-1|NA|few|TRBJ2-2
CSAFTTGRLFTGELFF
TGCAGTGCGTTCACAACGGGACGCCTTTTCACCGGGGAGCTGTTTTTT
>TRBV10-3|TRBD2|NA|TRBJ2-7
CAISDTGTSDYEQYF
TGTGCCATCAGCGATACCGGGACTAGCGACTACGAGCAGTACTTC
>TRBV12-3/TRBV12-4|TRBD2|many|TRBJ2-3
CASSYPSGTDTQYF
TGTGCCAGCAGTTATCCTAGCGGGACAGATACGCAGTATTTT
>TRBV20-1|TRBD1|many|TRBJ2-7
CSASAPGQRAYEQYF
TGCAGTGCTAGCGCCCCGGGACAGAGGGCCTACGAGCAGTACTTC
>TRBV24-1|TRBD1|few|TRBJ1-1
CATSDRRDRGCTEAFF
TGTGCCACCAGTGATCGCCGGGACAGGGGATGTACTGAAGCTTTCTTT
>TRBV20-1|TRBD2|many|TRBJ2-3
CSASRTSVHTDTQYF
TGCAGTGCTTCCCGGACTAGCGTGCACACAGATACGCAGTATTTT
>TRBV27|NA|NA|TRBJ1-1
CASSLSFSPDSEAFF
TGTGCCAGCAGTTTATCTTTTTCCCCGGACAGTGAAGCTTTCTTT
>TRBV20-1|NA|many|TRBJ2-3
CSAGGGTDTQYF
TGCAGTGCCGGCGGGGGCACAGATACGCAGTATTTT
>TRBV4-2|NA|NA|TRBJ1-1
CASRQAQNTEAFF
TGTGCCAGCCGCCAAGCTCAGAACACTGAAGCTTTCTTT
>TRBV2|TRBD1|many|TRBJ1-2
CASSWDSNNYGYTF
TGTGCCAGCAGTTGGGACAGCAACAACTATGGCTACACCTTC
>TRBV5-1|TRBD2|many|TRBJ2-1
CASSLNLAGGHNEQFF
TGCGCCAGCAGCTTGAACCTAGCGGGGGGACACAATGAGCAGTTCTTC
>TRBV7-3|NA|many|TRBJ2-5
CASSPRAGIQETQYF
TGTGCCAGCAGCCCCAGGGCAGGGATCCAAGAGACCCAGTACTTC
>TRBV3-1|NA|many|TRBJ1-5
CASSPSAQPQHF
TGTGCCAGCAGCCCTTCCGCCCAGCCCCAGCATTTT
>TRBV10-2|TRBD2|NA|TRBJ2-7
CASSVAGLGSYEQYF
TGCGCCAGCAGTGTAGCGGGGTTAGGCTCCTACGAGCAGTACTTC
>TRBV20-1|TRBD2|many|TRBJ2-3
CSAIGLGTDTQYF
TGCAGTGCCATCGGACTAGGCACAGATACGCAGTATTTT
>TRBV3-1|NA|many|TRBJ1-1
CASSQGGEGTEAFF
TGTGCCAGCAGCCAGGGGGGGGAAGGCACTGAAGCTTTCTTT
>TRBV15|NA|many|TRBJ1-4
CATSREGANEKLFF
TGTGCCACCAGCAGAGAGGGGGCCAATGAAAAACTGTTTTTT
>TRBV20-1|NA|many|TRBJ1-1
CSARDSVNTEAFF
TGCAGTGCTAGAGATTCAGTGAACACTGAAGCTTTCTTT
>TRBV3-1|NA|many|TRBJ1-5
CASSQSTPQPQHF
TGTGCCAGCAGCCAGTCGACCCCTCAGCCCCAGCATTTT
>TRBV5-8|NA|many|TRBJ2-1
CASSLGPTLGNEQFF
TGTGCCAGCAGCTTGGGCCCCACGTTAGGCAATGAGCAGTTCTTC
>TRBV10-3|NA|many|TRBJ2-2
CAIRNPTGSGAGELFF
TGTGCCATCAGAAACCCTACAGGGAGTGGAGCCGGGGAGCTGTTTTTT
>TRBV18|NA|many|TRBJ1-1
CASRQAMNTEAFF
TGTGCCAGCCGACAGGCCATGAACACTGAAGCTTTCTTT
>TRBV7-2|NA|NA|TRBJ1-2
CASSSRGGGGNYGYTF
TGTGCCAGCAGCTCCAGGGGAGGGGGTGGGAACTATGGCTACACCTTC
>TRBV4-2|TRBD2|NA|TRBJ2-7
CASSQEASGLYEQYF
TGTGCCAGCAGCCAAGAGGCTAGCGGGCTCTACGAGCAGTACTTC
>TRBV20-1|NA|few|TRBJ2-7
CSARDIGVYEQYF
TGCAGTGCTAGAGATATTGGGGTATACGAGCAGTACTTC
>TRBV2|TRBD1|many|TRBJ1-1
CARKTEGGSGFNTEAFF
TGTGCCAGAAAAACCGAAGGGGGCTCGGGGTTCAACACTGAAGCTTTCTTT
>TRBV7-9|NA|NA|TRBJ2-7
CASSGSLGAGEQYF
TGTGCCAGCAGCGGTTCTCTAGGAGCCGGCGAGCAGTACTTC
>TRBV18|NA|NA|TRBJ1-6
CASSSVDNSPLHF
TGTGCCAGCTCATCTGTGGATAATTCACCCCTCCACTTT
>TRBV5-4|TRBD2|NA|TRBJ2-1
CASSQGTSGSLTYNEQFF
TGTGCCAGCAGTCAAGGGACTAGCGGGAGTCTAACCTACAATGAGCAGTTCTTC
>TRBV20-1|NA|once|TRBJ1-6
CSARDGLGSSPLHF
TGCAGTGCTAGAGATGGATTAGGGTCTTCACCCCTCCACTTT
>TRBV13|TRBD2|NA|TRBJ2-7
CASSGTLTGGSYEQYF
TGCGCCAGCAGCGGCACCTTGACGGGAGGGTCCTACGAGCAGTACTTC
>TRBV6-2/TRBV6-3|NA|NA|TRBJ2-7
CASSRSSGSPKWSYEQYF
TGTGCCAGCAGCCGATCATCCGGATCCCCGAAATGGAGTTACGAGCAGTACTTC
>TRBV14|NA|few|TRBJ2-7
CASSQGRDSLSYEQYF
TGTGCCAGCAGCCAAGGCCGGGACTCACTCTCCTACGAGCAGTACTTC
>TRBV11-2|NA|few|TRBJ1-2
CASSSREDNYGYTF
TGTGCCAGCAGCTCCCGGGAGGACAACTATGGCTACACCTTC